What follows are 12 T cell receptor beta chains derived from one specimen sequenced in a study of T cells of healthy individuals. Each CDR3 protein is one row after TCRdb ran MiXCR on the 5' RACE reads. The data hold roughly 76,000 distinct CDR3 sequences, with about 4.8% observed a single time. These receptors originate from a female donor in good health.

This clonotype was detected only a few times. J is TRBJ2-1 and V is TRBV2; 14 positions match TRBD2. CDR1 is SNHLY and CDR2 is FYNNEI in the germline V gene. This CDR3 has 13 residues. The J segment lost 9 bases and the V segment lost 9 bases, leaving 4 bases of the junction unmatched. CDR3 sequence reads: CASGLAGGGEQFF. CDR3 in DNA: TGTGCCAGTGGACTAGCGGGAGGTGGTGAGCAGTTCTTC.

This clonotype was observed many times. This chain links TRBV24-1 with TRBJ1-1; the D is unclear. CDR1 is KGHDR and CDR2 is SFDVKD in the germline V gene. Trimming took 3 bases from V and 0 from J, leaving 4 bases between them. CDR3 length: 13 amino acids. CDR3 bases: TGTGCCACCAGTGATCCAGTGAACACTGAAGCTTTCTTT. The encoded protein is CATSDPVNTEAFF.

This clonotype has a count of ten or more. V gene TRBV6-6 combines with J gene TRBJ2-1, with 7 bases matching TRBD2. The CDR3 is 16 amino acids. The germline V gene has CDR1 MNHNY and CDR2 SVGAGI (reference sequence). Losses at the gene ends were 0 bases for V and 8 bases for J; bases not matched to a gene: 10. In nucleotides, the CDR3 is TGTGCCAGCAGTTACTCGATAAGTACTAGCGTTTATGAGCAGTTCTTC. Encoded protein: CASSYSISTSVYEQFF.

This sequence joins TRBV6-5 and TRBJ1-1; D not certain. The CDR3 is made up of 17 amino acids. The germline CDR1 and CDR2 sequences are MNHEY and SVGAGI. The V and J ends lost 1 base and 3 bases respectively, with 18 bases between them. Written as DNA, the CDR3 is TGTGCCAGCAGTTACTTATTCCCGGTCGGGATTGACACTGAAGCTTTCTTT. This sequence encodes CASSYLFPVGIDTEAFF.

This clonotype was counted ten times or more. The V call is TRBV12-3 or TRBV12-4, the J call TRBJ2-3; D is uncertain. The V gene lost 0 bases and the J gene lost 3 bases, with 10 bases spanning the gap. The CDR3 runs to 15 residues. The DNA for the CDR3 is TGTGCCAGCAGTTTAGCCCACCACTCTACAGATACGCAGTATTTT. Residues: CASSLAHHSTDTQYF.

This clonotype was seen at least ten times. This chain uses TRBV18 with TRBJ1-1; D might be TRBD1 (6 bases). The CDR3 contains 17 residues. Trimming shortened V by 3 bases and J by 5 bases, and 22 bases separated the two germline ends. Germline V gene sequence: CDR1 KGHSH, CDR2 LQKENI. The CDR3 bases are TGTGCCAGCTCACCGTCCAGGGGTGGCAGGTTGGGGACTGAAGCTTTCTTT. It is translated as CASSPSRGGRLGTEAFF.

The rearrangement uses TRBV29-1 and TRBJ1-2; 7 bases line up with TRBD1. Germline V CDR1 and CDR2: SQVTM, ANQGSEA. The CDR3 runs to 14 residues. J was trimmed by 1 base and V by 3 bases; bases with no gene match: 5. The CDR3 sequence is CSVEGTDDNYGYTF. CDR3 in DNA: TGCAGCGTTGAGGGGACAGACGATAACTATGGCTACACCTTC.

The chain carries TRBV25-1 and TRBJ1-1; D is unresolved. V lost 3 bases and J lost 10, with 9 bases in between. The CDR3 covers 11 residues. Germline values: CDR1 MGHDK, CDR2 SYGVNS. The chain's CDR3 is CASSDWPLAFF. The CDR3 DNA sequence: TGTGCCAGCAGTGATTGGCCTCTAGCTTTCTTT.

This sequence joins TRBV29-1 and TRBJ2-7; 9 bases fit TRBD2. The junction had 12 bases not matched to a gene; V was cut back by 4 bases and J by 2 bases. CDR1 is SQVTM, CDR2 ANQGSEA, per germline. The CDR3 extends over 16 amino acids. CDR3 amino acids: CSVGDGGRVRTYEQYF. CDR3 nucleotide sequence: TGCAGCGTTGGAGACGGCGGGAGGGTACGGACCTACGAGCAGTACTTC.

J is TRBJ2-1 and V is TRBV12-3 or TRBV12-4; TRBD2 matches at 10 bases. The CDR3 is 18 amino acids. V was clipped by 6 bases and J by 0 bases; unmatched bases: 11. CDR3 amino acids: CASSLTWTSGSSYNEQFF. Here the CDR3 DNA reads TGTGCCAGCAGCCTAACATGGACTAGCGGAAGCTCCTACAATGAGCAGTTCTTC.

CDR3 DNA: TGTGCCAGCAGCTTCCCTTATTATGGCTACACCTTC. Translation gives CASSFPYYGYTF. This chain links TRBV7-2 with TRBJ1-2; D call uncertain. V shed 3 bases and J shed 5 bases, with 7 bases lying between them. The CDR3 is made up of 12 amino acids. Germline V gene lookup returns CDR1 SGHTA and CDR2 FQGNSA.

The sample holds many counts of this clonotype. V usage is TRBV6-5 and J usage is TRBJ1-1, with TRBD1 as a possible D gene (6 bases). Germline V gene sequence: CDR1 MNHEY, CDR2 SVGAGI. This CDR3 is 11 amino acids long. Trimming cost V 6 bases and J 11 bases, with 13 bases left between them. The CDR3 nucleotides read TGTGCCAGCAGCCCCGGGGGGCCTGCTTTCTTT. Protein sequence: CASSPGGPAFF.